The 22 T cell receptor beta chains below all came from one sample that was sequenced in a study of blood T cell repertoires in COVID-19. Assay: immunoSEQ multiplex PCR; the TCRdb copy retains only in-frame clones and omits some. The sample records roughly 150,000 clones, approximately 82% being singletons. The sample taken for sequencing was peripheral blood. These receptors all stem from a woman over 75 with active or convalescent COVID-19.

The CDR3 DNA sequence: TGTGCCAGCAGCTTAGGTCCTAGCGGGCACACCGGGGAGCTGTTTTTT. This gives the protein CASSLGPSGHTGELFF. The chain uses TRBV7-2 and TRBJ2-2; TRBD2 matches 8 bases. V gave up 1 base and J gave up 3 bases; unmatched junction bases: 4. CDR3 length equals 16 residues. Germline V gene lookup returns CDR1 SGHTA and CDR2 FQGNSA. The full variable domain, in which reference TRBV7-2 and TRBJ2-2 provide the parts outside the CDR3, is GAGVSQSPSNKVTEKGKDVELRCDPISGHTALYWYRQSLGQGLEFLIYFQGNSAPDKSGLPSDRFSAERTGGSVSTLTIQRTQQEDSAVYLCASSLGPSGHTGELFFGEGSRLTVL.

The chain links TRBV19 to TRBJ2-1, with TRBD2 matching over 10 bases. The V gene's germline CDR1 is LNHDA and CDR2 SQIVND (reference sequence). CDR3 length: 13 amino acids. Unmatched junction bases numbered 4, after V lost 5 bases and J lost 9 bases. The CDR3 loop reads CASSPTSGREQFF. CDR3 sequence (DNA): TGTGCCAGTAGTCCGACTAGCGGGCGTGAGCAGTTCTTC.

The CDR3 reads CASSLEGAGRNIQYF. The DNA of the CDR3 is TGTGCCAGCAGCCTGGAAGGAGCGGGGCGTAACATTCAGTACTTC. The V call is TRBV5-4, the J call TRBJ2-4, with 7 nucleotides matching TRBD2. This CDR3 contains 15 residues. J gave up 7 bases and V 4 bases, and 11 bases lay outside the gene matches. Germline V gene sequence: CDR1 SGHNT, CDR2 YYREEE (reference sequence).

As to this clone: Other DNA sequences in this sample translate to the same CDR3. V and J are TRBV18 and TRBJ2-7; 8 bases agree with TRBD1. In germline, CDR1 is KGHSH, CDR2 LQKENI. V lost 3 bases and J lost 0; bases outside the gene matches: 4. The CDR3 is made up of 15 amino acids. CDR3 in DNA: TGTGCCAGCTCACCGCGACAGGGGAGCTCCTACGAGCAGTACTTC. This codes for CASSPRQGSSYEQYF.

This clone was found once. The chain couples TRBV18 to TRBJ2-3; TRBD2 matches 10 bases. With V trimmed by 3 bases and J by 2 bases, 8 bases remained unmatched. Germline CDR1 reads KGHSH; CDR2 reads LQKENI. The CDR3 has 17 residues. The CDR3 nucleotides are TGTGCCAGCTCACCCACGAGGACTAGCGGCTTCACAGATACGCAGTATTTT. The encoded protein is CASSPTRTSGFTDTQYF.

The rearrangement joins TRBV18 to TRBJ1-1; D unresolved. CDR1 KGHSH and CDR2 LQKENI come from the germline V gene. The CDR3 covers 14 residues. V was pared by 6 bases and J by 4 bases, with 15 bases between. Here the CDR3 reads CASSPTQTRTEAFF. CDR3 sequence (DNA): TGTGCCAGCTCCCCCACCCAAACACGCACTGAAGCTTTCTTT. Based on the CDR3 plus reference TRBV18 and TRBJ1-1, the full variable domain is NAGVMQNPRHLVRRRGQEARLRCSPMKGHSHVYWYRQLPEEGLKFMVYLQKENIIDESGMPKERFSAEFPKEGPSILRIQQVVRGDSAAYFCASSPTQTRTEAFFGQGTRLTVV.

This chain joins TRBV5-1 and TRBJ1-6; D may be TRBD1 (5 bases). Germline CDR1 SGHRS, CDR2 YFSETQ. The CDR3 has 15 amino acids. Trimming cost V 0 bases and J 7 bases, with 11 bases left between them. CDR3 DNA sequence: TGCGCCAGCAGCTTGGGTACAGGTGGGAATTCACCCCTCCACTTT. Translated, it gives CASSLGTGGNSPLHF.

As regards this clone: A junction boundary mismatches the germline segment, possibly from a read error. This chain uses TRBV5-6 with TRBJ1-2; 7 bases map to TRBD1. Germline V gives CDR1 SGHDT, CDR2 YYEEEE. CDR3 length: 11 amino acids. The CDR3 region has the DNA TGTGCCAGCAGCTTTGGAACAGGGGATGCATTC. Translated: CASSFGTGDAF. The whole variable domain, filled in from reference TRBV5-6 and TRBJ1-2, reads DAGVTQSPTHLIKTRGQQVTLRCSPKSGHDTVSWYQQALGQGPQFIFQYYEEEERQRGNFPDRFSGHQFPNYSSELNVNALLLGDSALYLCASSFGTGDAFGSGTRLTVV.

The rearrangement uses TRBV5-5 and TRBJ1-2; a possible D gene is TRBD1 (5 bases). V was pared by 6 bases and J by 4 bases, with 13 bases between. The CDR3 runs to 13 residues. Per the germline V gene, CDR1 is SGHKS and CDR2 is YYEKEE (reference sequence). The DNA for the CDR3 is TGTGCCAGCACCCGAGGGGACTTCTATGGCTACACCTTC. Its protein product is CASTRGDFYGYTF.

The rearrangement joins TRBV5-5 to TRBJ2-3, with TRBD1 matching 7 bases. The junction had 6 bases not matched to a gene; V was cut back by 7 bases and J by 1 base. CDR3 length equals 14 residues. Germline loops: CDR1 SGHKS, CDR2 YYEKEE (reference sequence). The CDR3 bases are TGTGCCAGCGGAAACAGGGGCGGCACAGATACGCAGTATTTT. Encoded protein: CASGNRGGTDTQYF.

V usage is TRBV19 and J usage is TRBJ1-1; a possible D gene is TRBD1 (5 bases). V was trimmed by 9 bases and J by 4 bases, leaving 24 bases between them. Germline V gene sequence: CDR1 LNHDA, CDR2 SQIVND (reference sequence). The CDR3 spans 16 residues. As DNA, the CDR3 is TGTGCCAGCTATCGCCTTTGGGGGGGTGTTGGCACTGAAGCTTTCTTT. Translated, it gives CASYRLWGGVGTEAFF.

The V and J genes are TRBV9 and TRBJ1-3, with TRBD1 matching 8 bases. The V and J ends lost 3 bases and 4 bases, in that order; junction bases with no gene match: 3. Germline-derived CDR1 and CDR2 are SGDLS and YYNGEE. This CDR3 has 14 residues. As DNA, the CDR3 is TGTGCCAGCAGCGGGACAGGGCTGGGAAACACCATATATTTT. Amino acids: CASSGTGLGNTIYF.

The chain recombines TRBV24-1 with TRBJ2-3; 8 bases agree with TRBD1. The CDR3 totals 15 residues. The germline gives CDR1 KGHDR, CDR2 SFDVKD. Trimming removed 4 bases from V and 5 bases from J; junction bases left unmatched: 7. This chain's CDR3 is CATSDLGQGIDTQYF. CDR3 nucleotides: TGTGCCACCAGTGACCTCGGACAGGGCATAGATACGCAGTATTTT.

V gene TRBV4-2 combines with J gene TRBJ2-7, with 7 bases identical to TRBD2. The V and J ends lost 8 bases and 2 bases, in that order; junction bases with no gene match: 9. CDR3 size: 14 residues. CDR1 and CDR2 (germline): LGHNA, YNFKEQ. For the CDR3, the DNA is TGTGCCAGCGGCCTGACTAGCAGTACCTACGAGCAGTACTTC. Protein: CASGLTSSTYEQYF.

The chain employs TRBV5-4 and TRBJ1-4; 7 positions match TRBD1. Germline CDR1 and CDR2: SGHNT and YYREEE (reference sequence). Trimming cost V 4 bases and J 7 bases; bases outside gene matches: 7. The CDR3 is 14 amino acids. The CDR3 DNA is TGTGCCAGCAGCGAAGGGGGCTCGAGTGAAAAACTGTTTTTT. Translating it yields CASSEGGSSEKLFF.

By share, this clone counts as medium-sized. The V and J genes are TRBV30 and TRBJ2-2, with TRBD1 matching over 8 bases. The CDR3 is 15 residues long. Germline CDR1 is GTSNPN and CDR2 is SVGIG (reference sequence). The J segment lost 1 base and the V segment lost 7 bases, leaving 8 bases of the junction unmatched. The CDR3 spells CALEGGTGNTGELFF. For the CDR3, the DNA is TGTGCCTTGGAGGGCGGGACAGGGAACACCGGGGAGCTGTTTTTT.

This clone was seen just once. V usage is TRBV11-1 and J usage is TRBJ2-1; D is uncertain. V was pared by 5 bases and J by 5 bases, with 10 bases between. The CDR3 spans 13 residues. Germline assignment: CDR1 SGHAT and CDR2 FQDESV (reference sequence). Here the CDR3 DNA reads TGTGCCAGCAGCCTCCCCTCAGACAATGAGCAGTTCTTC. Translating it yields CASSLPSDNEQFF.

The count of this clone is one. The chain joins TRBV25-1 to TRBJ2-4; 8 positions agree with TRBD1. Germline V CDR1 and CDR2: MGHDK, SYGVNS. This CDR3 has 17 amino acids. The J segment lost 4 bases and the V segment lost 4 bases, leaving 12 bases of the junction unmatched. The CDR3 DNA reads TGTGCCAGCAGTGTACCGACAGGGGCCGCGGGAAAAAACATTCAGTACTTC. The encoded protein is CASSVPTGAAGKNIQYF.

V gene TRBV5-4 combines with J gene TRBJ2-2; 10 nucleotides align to TRBD2. This CDR3 contains 15 residues. Germline V gene data show CDR1 as SGHNT and CDR2 as YYREEE (reference sequence). The V gene end was trimmed by 0 bases and the J gene end by 6 bases; junction bases not matched to a gene: 2. As DNA, the CDR3 is TGTGCCAGCAGCTTGGCTAGCGGGAGACCCGGGGAGCTGTTTTTT. Translation: CASSLASGRPGELFF.

The chain uses TRBV2 and TRBJ1-1; no firm D call. Germline V gives CDR1 SNHLY, CDR2 FYNNEI. Deletions cut 5 bases from V and 0 bases from J, with 7 bases between. The CDR3 is 13 residues long. The DNA for the CDR3 is TGTGCCAGCAGTATACAATTGAACACTGAAGCTTTCTTT. Amino acids: CASSIQLNTEAFF.

In this sample, this clone turned up a few times. The chain carries TRBV24-1 and TRBJ1-3; D unclear. This CDR3 has 13 amino acids. CDR1 is KGHDR, CDR2 SFDVKD, per germline. Deletions cut 5 bases from V and 9 bases from J, with 13 bases between. DNA of the CDR3: TGTGCCACCAGTGCCCTGCCTTGGAGCACCATATATTTT. This sequence encodes CATSALPWSTIYF.

This clone turned up a few times. The chain is built from TRBV19 and TRBJ1-6; possible D gene TRBD1, 6 bases. Germline CDR1 LNHDA, CDR2 SQIVND (reference sequence). Trimming stripped 8 bases from V and 7 bases from J, with 15 bases between. The CDR3 spans 14 residues. The CDR3 is CASSGGLTNSPLHF. CDR3 coding DNA: TGTGCCAGTTCGGGGGGCTTGACGAATTCACCCCTCCACTTT.